The 5 T cell receptor beta chains reported below all come from one sample, sequenced in a study of cytomegalovirus exposure and HLA in healthy donors. Produced via immunoSEQ multiplex PCR; TCRdb's table is partial and in-frame only. The repertoire includes around 190,000 clones, more than 75% of them detected once, and almost 1.5% sits in the top ten. The sample comprised PBMCs. Receptors originate from a woman younger than 35 in good health and CMV-seronegative.

The chain recombines TRBV5-4 with TRBJ2-7; 8 bases line up with TRBD2. Trimming at V came to 4 bases and at J to 1 base, leaving 7 bases not matched to a gene. CDR1 is SGHNT and CDR2 is YYREEE in the germline V gene (reference sequence). The CDR3 totals 15 residues. The CDR3 is CASSTGTRGSYEQYF. CDR3 DNA sequence: TGTGCCAGCAGCACCGGGACTAGAGGTTCCTACGAGCAGTACTTC.

The chain uses TRBV4-1 and TRBJ1-4, with unresolved D. V was pared by 4 bases and J by 8 bases, with 5 bases between. CDR1 and CDR2 from the germline V gene are MGHRA and YSYEKL. The length of the CDR3 is 11 residues. This CDR3 reads CASSREEKLFF. The CDR3 DNA reads as TGCGCCAGCAGCCGGGAGGAAAAACTGTTTTTT.

This clone appeared a single time. The DNA for the CDR3 is TGTGCCAGTAGTATCTCGGAGACCCAGTACTTC. Amino acid sequence: CASSISETQYF. This chain joins TRBV19 and TRBJ2-5; D unresolved. Germline lookup yields CDR1 LNHDA and CDR2 SQIVND (reference sequence). V dropped 3 bases and J dropped 5 bases, with 4 bases sitting between them. This CDR3 is 11 amino acids long.

V usage is TRBV5-8 and J usage is TRBJ1-1; D not certain. The germline V gene has CDR1 SGHTS and CDR2 YDEGEE. The CDR3 consists of 13 residues. V was cut by 6 bases and J by 5 bases, with 14 bases left in between. The CDR3 loop is CASTWALGTEAFF. CDR3 nucleotide sequence: TGTGCCAGCACCTGGGCCCTTGGGACTGAAGCTTTCTTT.

V and J are TRBV9 and TRBJ1-1; 9 nucleotides match TRBD1. The CDR3 has 15 residues. With V trimmed by 0 bases and J by 4 bases, 4 bases remained unmatched. CDR1 is SGDLS and CDR2 is YYNGEE in the germline V gene. This chain's CDR3 is CASSVDTGGGTEAFF. CDR3 sequence (DNA): TGTGCCAGCAGCGTAGATACAGGGGGCGGCACTGAAGCTTTCTTT.